This TCR beta chain was observed in a study of blood T cell repertoires in COVID-19. Study as a whole: Sources were T cells, B-cell-depleted T cells, or PBMCs; the material itself was cDNA or gDNA.

Participants spanned ages about 18 to 90 years and resided in 24 US areas. For recovered donors of Cohort 3, there were two negative PCRs, clearance, or symptom resolution. This CDR3 contains 16 residues. Per germline, CDR1 KGHSH and CDR2 LQKENI. V shed 0 bases and J shed 2 bases, with 10 bases lying between them. Methods used by the authors: Amplification from reference gene primers served as the basis for estimated nucleated cell counts. Repertoires were generated with immunoSEQ multiplex PCR, while TCRdb's copy carries only in-frame clones and drops some. D and trimming were read from the DNA, whereas the V and J calls and clone size are those reported in that table. This table has 300,000 to 350,000 clones, approximately 85% appearing once.

The sequenced sample consisted of PBMCs or T cells enriched from blood (not recorded which). The TCR comes from a man under 40 who had recovered from COVID-19. The chain has TRBV18 and TRBJ2-2; perhaps TRBD1 as D (5 bases). The CDR3 region has the DNA TGTGCCAGCTCACCACCGCAGGGCCCAAACACCGGGGAGCTGTTTTTT. This encodes CASSPPQGPNTGELFF.